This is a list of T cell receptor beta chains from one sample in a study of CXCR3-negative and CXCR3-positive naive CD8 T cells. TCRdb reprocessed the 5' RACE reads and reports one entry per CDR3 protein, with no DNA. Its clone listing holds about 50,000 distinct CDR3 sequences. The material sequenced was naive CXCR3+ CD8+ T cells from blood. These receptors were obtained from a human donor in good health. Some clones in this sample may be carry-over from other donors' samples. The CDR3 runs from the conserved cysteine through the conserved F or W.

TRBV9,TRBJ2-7,CASSQTGTATPYEQYF
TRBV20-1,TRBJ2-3,CSVTPGAGEADTQYF
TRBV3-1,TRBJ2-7,CASSQGTLAGSEEQYF
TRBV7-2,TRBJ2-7,CASSSTGSSYEQYF
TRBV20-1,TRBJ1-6,CSAYTPGQGNSPLHF
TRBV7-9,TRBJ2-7,CASSPTRAEQYF
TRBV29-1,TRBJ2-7,CSVLGDRGEQYF
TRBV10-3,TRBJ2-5,CAISRDGEETQYF
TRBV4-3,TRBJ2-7,CASSQRDRGTYEQYF
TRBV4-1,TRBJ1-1,CASSQGDMNTAAFF
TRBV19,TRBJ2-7,CASAYSGSSYEQYF
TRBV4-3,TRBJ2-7,CASSQGLGLGSYEQYF
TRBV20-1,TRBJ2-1,CSAREGGNEQFF
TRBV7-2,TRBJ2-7,CASSQPGGFYEQYF
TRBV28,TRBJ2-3,CASSLTERGLTDTQYF
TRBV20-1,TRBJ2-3,CSAGSGRLDTDTQYF
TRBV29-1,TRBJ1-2,CSVVDQRGPYGYTF
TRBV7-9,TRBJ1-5,CASSSDSQPQHF
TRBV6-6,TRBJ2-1,CATTGQWGNEQFF
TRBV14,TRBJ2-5,CASSQLDAQGETQYF
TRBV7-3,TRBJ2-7,CASSLYVGAYEQYF